Described below is a single T cell receptor (beta chain) sequence and its context. Its antigen remains unknown. These data belong to a study of Ad26.COV2.S vaccination and SARS-CoV-2 variants. General study results and limits: Total T cell responses were possibly underestimated by TCR breadth and depth analyses.

This table comes from immunoSEQ multiplex PCR, and its TCRdb copy is limited to in-frame clones, with some not included. The sample shows about 220,000 clones, over 75% of them seen only once. Treatment of the sample: around 19 received Ad26.COV2.S at low or high dose, single or two shots; about five received placebo; per-sample allocation not given. Day 63 following the first vaccine or placebo injection was when the samples were taken. The CDR3 spans 13 residues. Trimming removed 8 bases at V and 8 bases at J, with 15 bases between. Germline values: CDR1 SGHVS, CDR2 FQNEAQ. This chain uses TRBV7-8 with TRBJ2-2; D remains ambiguous. This TCR was sampled from a person between 18 and 65 years old who received the Ad26.COV2.S COVID-19 vaccine or a placebo. Sequenced material: peripheral blood, taken in a trial of Ad26.COV2.S vaccine versus placebo. The CDR3 DNA sequence: TGTGCCAGCCTGGCTAGTCGAATTGGGGAGCTGTTTTTT. Translated, it gives CASLASRIGELFF. The variable domain in full, with the rest retrieved from reference TRBV7-8 and TRBJ2-2, is GAGVSQSPRYKVAKRGQDVALRCDPISGHVSLFWYQQALGQGPEFLTYFQNEAQLDKSGLPSDRFFAERPEGSVSTLKIQRTQQEDSAVYLCASLASRIGELFFGEGSRLTVL.